This TCR beta chain was retrieved from a study of T cells in Graves' hyperthyroidism and ophthalmopathy. The source material, RNA transcripts, was used to amplify TCR beta CDR3 regions. Initially, a first-round RT-PCR of the TCR CDR3 employed the HTBI primer set. TCRdb fed the multiplex PCR reads into MiXCR, producing one record per CDR3 protein. The data contain 300,000 to 400,000 distinct CDR3 sequences, around 13% of them singletons. This clonotype was counted many times. Sequenced input: blood. This TCR was recovered from a woman under 30 with Graves' hyperthyroidism.

This CDR3 reads CASSNAGSNEKLFF. CDR3 DNA sequence: TGTGCCAGCAGTAACGCGGGTAGCAATGAAAAACTGTTTTTT. This chain uses TRBV7-8 with TRBJ1-4; D unresolved. V lost 6 bases and J lost 5, with 13 bases in between. Germline V gives CDR1 SGHVS, CDR2 FQNEAQ. This CDR3 is built from 14 residues.